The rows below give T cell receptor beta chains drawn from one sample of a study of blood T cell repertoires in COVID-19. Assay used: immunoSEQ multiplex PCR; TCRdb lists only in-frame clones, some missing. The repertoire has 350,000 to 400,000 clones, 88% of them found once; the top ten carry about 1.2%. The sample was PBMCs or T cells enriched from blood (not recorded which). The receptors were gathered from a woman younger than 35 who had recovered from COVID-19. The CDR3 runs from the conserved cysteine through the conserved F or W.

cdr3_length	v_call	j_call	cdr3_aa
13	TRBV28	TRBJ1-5	CASSEGEGQPQHF
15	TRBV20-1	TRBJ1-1	CSASTTGGAGTEAFF
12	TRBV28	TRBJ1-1	CASTSGFLLAFF
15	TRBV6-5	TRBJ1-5	CASSSQDRSNQPQHF
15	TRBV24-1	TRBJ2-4	CATSPASGGENIQYF
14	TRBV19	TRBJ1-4	CASNLQGTNEKLFF
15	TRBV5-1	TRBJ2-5	CASNTPGRNLETQYF
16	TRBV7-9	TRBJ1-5	CASSLGAGAEYQPQHF
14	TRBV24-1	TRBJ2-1	CATSSGGDTNEQFF
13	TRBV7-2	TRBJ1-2	CASSLAQGGGYTF
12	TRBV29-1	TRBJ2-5	CSVETTQETQYF
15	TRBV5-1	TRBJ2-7	CASSLETGFYYEQYF
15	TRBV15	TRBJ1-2	CATSRAETGPGGYTF
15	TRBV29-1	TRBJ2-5	CSVEDLTGRKETQYF
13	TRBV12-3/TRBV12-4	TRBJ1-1	CASSLGAGTEAFF